The 21 T cell receptor beta chains below come from one sample, sequenced in a study of neurological immune-mediated disorders (dated by TCRdb to the late 2010s). The library relied on 5' RACE. The listed sequencing device is Illumina HiSeq 2500. Starting from the raw public reads, TCRdb applied fastp trimming at Q25, assembled clones with MiXCR and retained in-frame beta chains. Each entry merges the rows of one CDR3 protein and shows their most common DNA and genes. The sample table records about 66,000 distinct CDR3 sequences; about 4.2% of these occur just once. The ten largest clones add up to around 1.3% of the sample. Sequencing was carried out using PBMCs. The receptors originated from a young man with multiple sclerosis.

This clonotype was recorded at least ten times. The chain uses TRBV9 and TRBJ2-1; the match to TRBD2 covers 11 bases. The J segment lost 9 bases and the V segment lost 5 bases, leaving 10 bases of the junction unmatched. Germline values: CDR1 SGDLS, CDR2 YYNGEE. The CDR3 runs to 15 residues. In nucleotides, the CDR3 is TGTGCCAGCAGTCCAACCGGGACTAGCGGTGGTGAGCAGTTCTTC. Amino acids: CASSPTGTSGGEQFF.

There are many counts of this clonotype. The chain uses TRBV5-5 and TRBJ2-7; 9 bases match TRBD1. The CDR3 has 16 amino acids. CDR1 is SGHKS and CDR2 is YYEKEE in the germline V gene (reference sequence). The V gene end was trimmed by 2 bases and the J gene end by 4 bases; junction bases not matched to a gene: 10. This CDR3 is CASSLSLQGASYEQYF. The CDR3 DNA follows: TGTGCCAGCAGCTTAAGTTTACAGGGGGCAAGTTACGAGCAGTACTTC. The full variable domain, its missing parts supplied by reference TRBV5-5 and TRBJ2-7, is DAGVTQSPTHLIKTRGQQVTLRCSPISGHKSVSWYQQVLGQGPQFIFQYYEKEERGRGNFPDRFSARQFPNYSSELNVNALLLGDSALYLCASSLSLQGASYEQYFGPGTRLTVT.

This clonotype was seen many times. The chain has TRBV2 and TRBJ2-5, with D unclear. The V end was cut by 5 bases, the J end by 5 bases, with 15 bases between. This CDR3 has 14 residues. Germline V CDR1 and CDR2: SNHLY, FYNNEI. The CDR3 reads CASSLATVWETQYF. The DNA of the CDR3 is TGTGCCAGCAGTCTCGCGACGGTGTGGGAGACCCAGTACTTC. Variable domain in full (rest from reference TRBV2 and TRBJ2-5): EPEVTQTPSHQVTQMGQEVILRCVPISNHLYFYWYRQILGQKVEFLVSFYNNEISEKSEIFDDQFSVERPDGSNFTLKIRSTKLEDSAMYFCASSLATVWETQYFGPGTRLLVL.

This clonotype was recorded many times. The rearrangement links TRBV9 to TRBJ2-6; D uncertain. The length of the CDR3 is 16 residues. Trimming pared 0 bases from V and 0 bases from J, leaving 7 bases between. Germline V gene lookup returns CDR1 SGDLS and CDR2 YYNGEE. Here the CDR3 DNA reads TGTGCCAGCAGCGTAGTGTCCGGCTCTGGGGCCAACGTCCTGACTTTC. It specifies CASSVVSGSGANVLTF.

As regards this clonotype: A read error is possible here, since a much larger clone lies one base away. The chain is built from TRBV12-3 or TRBV12-4 and TRBJ2-3; TRBD2 agrees at 7 bases. Unmatched junction bases numbered 5, after V lost 5 bases and J lost 6 bases. The length of the CDR3 is 13 residues. In nucleotides, the CDR3 is TGTGCCAGCAGTCCGATGCGGGAGGATACGCAGTATTTT. Translated, it gives CASSPMREDTQYF.

This clonotype occurred many times. This rearrangement joins TRBV4-1 to TRBJ2-3; TRBD2 aligns across 8 bases. The CDR3 is 18 residues long. Germline V gene sequence: CDR1 MGHRA, CDR2 YSYEKL. V trimming: 3 bases; J trimming: 2 bases; junction bases outside the gene matches: 13. The CDR3: CASSHPPTGGALTDTQYF. The CDR3 bases are TGCGCCAGCAGCCATCCCCCAACCGGGGGGGCTCTCACAGATACGCAGTATTTT.

This clonotype has ten or more counts. The chain joins TRBV7-9 to TRBJ1-4; 8 bases align to TRBD1. Germline V lookup: CDR1 SEHNR, CDR2 FQNEAQ (reference sequence). V gave up 3 bases and J gave up 7 bases; unmatched junction bases: 4. The CDR3 sequence is 14 residues long. CDR3 bases: TGTGCCAGCAGCTTTGGACAGGGTGGTGAAAAACTGTTTTTT. Translation: CASSFGQGGEKLFF. Drawing the rest from reference TRBV7-9 and TRBJ1-4, the complete variable domain is DTGVSQNPRHKITKRGQNVTFRCDPISEHNRLYWYRQTLGQGPEFLTYFQNEAQLEKSRLLSDRFSAERPKGSFSTLEIQRTEQGDSAMYLCASSFGQGGEKLFFGSGTQLSVL.

The chain couples TRBV7-9 to TRBJ2-3; 7 nucleotides match TRBD1. V lost 1 base to trimming and J lost 5 bases; unmatched junction nucleotides: 3. Germline CDR1 is SEHNR and CDR2 is FQNEAQ (reference sequence). The CDR3 extends over 14 amino acids. The CDR3 region is CASSLGQGKDTQYF. Written as DNA, the CDR3 is TGTGCCAGCAGCTTAGGACAGGGAAAAGATACGCAGTATTTT.

The chain has TRBV2 and TRBJ2-3; 7 nucleotides align to TRBD2. Trimming removed 6 bases from V and 0 bases from J; junction bases left unmatched: 9. The CDR3 sequence is 16 residues long. CDR1 is SNHLY and CDR2 is FYNNEI in the germline V gene. This chain's CDR3 is CASSSSRGESTDTQYF. The CDR3 bases are TGTGCCAGCAGCTCCAGTCGGGGGGAGAGCACAGATACGCAGTATTTT.

This clonotype was counted many times. V and J are TRBV11-2 and TRBJ2-3; D perhaps matches TRBD2 (5 bases). In germline, CDR1 is SGHAT, CDR2 FQNNGV. Trimming removed 5 bases at V and 2 bases at J, with 14 bases between. This CDR3 is 15 amino acids long. CDR3 DNA: TGTGCCAGCAGCCCGACTCCCGGGAACACAGATACGCAGTATTTT. Protein: CASSPTPGNTDTQYF.

This clonotype was observed at least ten times. The rearrangement links TRBV12-3 or TRBV12-4 to TRBJ2-1; D may correspond to TRBD1 or TRBD2 (5 bases each). V lost 8 bases and J lost 6, with 11 bases in between. There are 12 residues in the CDR3. In DNA form, the CDR3 reads TGTGCCAGCGGCCGGGGCGGCAATGAGCAGTTCTTC. This sequence encodes CASGRGGNEQFF.

This clonotype was seen many times. The rearrangement uses TRBV9 and TRBJ2-3, with TRBD2 matching over 9 bases. This CDR3 region has 19 residues. Germline V CDR1 and CDR2: SGDLS, YYNGEE. Germline trimming cut 0 bases from V and 1 base from J; bases unmatched to any gene: 12. CDR3 bases: TGTGCCAGCAGCGTAGATGCTAGCGGGGACCCTCTCGGCACAGATACGCAGTATTTT. The encoded protein is CASSVDASGDPLGTDTQYF. Complete variable domain (other parts from reference TRBV9 and TRBJ2-3): DSGVTQTPKHLITATGQRVTLRCSPRSGDLSVYWYQQSLDQGLQFLIQYYNGEERAKGNILERFSAQQFPDLHSELNLSSLELGDSALYFCASSVDASGDPLGTDTQYFGPGTRLTVL.

For this clonotype: Given a much more abundant clone one base away, this may be a read error. The CDR3 does not end in the conserved phenylalanine or tryptophan, so this is likely a read error. The V gene is TRBV5-1, the J gene TRBJ1-1; no definite D call. The CDR3 is 12 amino acids. Germline loops: CDR1 SGHRS, CDR2 YFSETQ. Trimming stripped 1 base from V and 8 bases from J, with 9 bases between. CDR3 amino acids: CASSLLGAEAFI. CDR3 DNA sequence: TGCGCCAGCAGCTTGCTGGGAGCGGAAGCTTTCATT.

This clonotype was counted many times. This chain connects TRBV5-1 to TRBJ2-1; 11 bases match TRBD1. Trimming took 4 bases from V and 2 from J; bases not matched to a gene: 2. Germline V gene data show CDR1 as SGHRS and CDR2 as YFSETQ. This CDR3 contains 15 residues. CDR3 DNA sequence: TGCGCCAGCAGCGGACAGGGGGCGGCCTACAATGAGCAGTTCTTC. This translates into CASSGQGAAYNEQFF.

This clonotype was observed many times. The gene calls are TRBV6-4 and TRBJ1-1; D might be TRBD1 (6 bases). Germline CDR1 MRHNA, CDR2 SNTAGT. There are 14 residues in the CDR3. V was pared by 8 bases and J by 0 bases, with 13 bases between. CDR3 sequence reads: CASRPSGVNTEAFF. For the CDR3, the DNA is TGTGCCAGCCGCCCCTCAGGGGTGAACACTGAAGCTTTCTTT.

This clonotype was found a few times. V and J are TRBV5-1 and TRBJ2-3; no clear D. The V and J ends lost 5 bases and 2 bases respectively, with 6 bases between them. Looked up from germline, CDR1 is SGHRS and CDR2 is YFSETQ. The CDR3 extends over 12 amino acids. Written as DNA, the CDR3 is TGCGCCAGCAGACAAACCACAGATACGCAGTATTTT. Amino acid sequence: CASRQTTDTQYF. Looking up the rest from reference TRBV5-1 and TRBJ2-3 gives the full variable domain: KAGVTQTPRYLIKTRGQQVTLSCSPISGHRSVSWYQQTPGQGLQFLFEYFSETQRNKGNFPGRFSGRQFSNSRSEMNVSTLELGDSALYLCASRQTTDTQYFGPGTRLTVL.

This clonotype has at least ten counts. The CDR3 loop is CASSLSLSGRSEQFF. The CDR3 coding sequence is TGTGCCAGCAGCTTATCACTATCCGGGCGGAGTGAGCAGTTCTTC. The chain uses TRBV7-2 and TRBJ2-1; D remains unclear. Germline CDR1 SGHTA, CDR2 FQGNSA. CDR3 length: 15 amino acids. Trimming stripped 2 bases from V and 9 bases from J, with 17 bases between.

This clonotype was recorded many times. V is TRBV5-1 and J is TRBJ2-1; D may match TRBD1 or TRBD2 (6 bases each). Germline V gives CDR1 SGHRS, CDR2 YFSETQ. The V and J ends lost 2 bases and 4 bases respectively, with 16 bases between them. The CDR3 has 16 amino acids. In DNA, the CDR3 is TGCGCCAGCAGCTTAGATCGGGGGCCTACGTACAATGAGCAGTTCTTC. This encodes CASSLDRGPTYNEQFF.

There are many counts of this clonotype. V gene TRBV5-1 combines with J gene TRBJ1-2, with a possible D match to TRBD1 (6 bases). Germline CDR1 and CDR2: SGHRS and YFSETQ. This CDR3 region has 16 residues. V lost 0 bases and J 3 bases, leaving 15 bases between the germline ends. The CDR3 DNA reads as TGCGCCAGCAGCTTGGCCGGACAGCCCAGTGACTATGGCTACACCTTC. It translates to CASSLAGQPSDYGYTF.

Many counts were recorded for this clonotype. CDR3 loop: CASSVDRGPYNEQFF. In DNA, the CDR3 is TGTGCCAGCAGTGTAGACAGGGGTCCGTACAATGAGCAGTTCTTC. The V and J genes are TRBV2 and TRBJ2-1, with 8 bases that match TRBD1. This CDR3 region has 15 residues. Germline assignment: CDR1 SNHLY and CDR2 FYNNEI. J gave up 4 bases and V 4 bases, and 6 bases lay outside the gene matches.

This clonotype was counted at least ten times. V is TRBV4-1 and J is TRBJ2-1; 7 nucleotides match TRBD1. The CDR3 is 16 residues long. Germline trimming cut 2 bases from V and 4 bases from J; bases unmatched to any gene: 8. Germline V gene data show CDR1 as MGHRA and CDR2 as YSYEKL. The DNA of the CDR3 is TGCGCCAGCAGCCAATCCCGACAGGGACCTTACAATGAGCAGTTCTTC. It codes for CASSQSRQGPYNEQFF.